This TCR beta chain was documented in a study of tumor T cells in aggressive B-cell lymphoma. The repertoire was sequenced with immunoSEQ multiplex PCR; TCRdb's copy has only in-frame clones and lacks some. This table has approximately 5,000 clones, approximately 84% appearing once. V lost 0 bases and J 6 bases, leaving 9 bases between the germline ends. CDR1 LGHNA and CDR2 YNFKEQ come from the germline V gene. The CDR3 sequence is 14 residues long. The clonotype originates from an adult with diffuse large B cell lymphoma. Sequences were obtained from tumor tissue. The chain combines TRBV4-2 with TRBJ1-5; D unclear. CDR3 sequence (DNA): TGTGCCAGCAGCCAAGATCCGGAGGGTCAGCCCCAGCATTTT. Residues: CASSQDPEGQPQHF.